The clone carrying this TCR beta chain was seen only once. Clones were sequenced by immunoSEQ multiplex PCR, and TCRdb holds only the in-frame ones, with some missing. The sample has 270,000 or so clones, roughly nine tenths seen once. This CDR3 has 18 amino acids. Germline V gene data show CDR1 as MGHRA and CDR2 as YSYEKL. V was trimmed by 3 bases and J by 1 base, leaving 19 bases between them. The data were obtained in a study of blood T cell repertoires in COVID-19. About the study: Sources were T cells, B-cell-depleted T cells, or PBMCs; the material itself was cDNA or gDNA.

The sequenced sample consisted of peripheral blood. The receptor's source is a woman under 40 with COVID-19, enrolled during active disease. The chain combines TRBV4-1 with TRBJ1-5; possibly TRBD1 for D (6 bases). The CDR3 DNA follows: TGCGCCAGCAGCCAGTCACCCCACGGGGGGCCAAGCAATCAGCCCCAGCATTTT. It encodes CASSQSPHGGPSNQPQHF.